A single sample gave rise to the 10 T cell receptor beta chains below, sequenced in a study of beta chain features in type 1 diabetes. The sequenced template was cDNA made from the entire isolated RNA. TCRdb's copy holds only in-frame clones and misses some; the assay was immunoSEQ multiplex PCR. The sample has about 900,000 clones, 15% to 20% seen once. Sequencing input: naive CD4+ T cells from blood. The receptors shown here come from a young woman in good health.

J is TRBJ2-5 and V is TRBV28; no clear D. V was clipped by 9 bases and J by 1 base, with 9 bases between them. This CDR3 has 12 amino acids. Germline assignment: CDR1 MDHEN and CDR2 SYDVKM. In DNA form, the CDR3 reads TGTGCCAGTTCGATAATCCAAGAGACCCAGTACTTC. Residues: CASSIIQETQYF.

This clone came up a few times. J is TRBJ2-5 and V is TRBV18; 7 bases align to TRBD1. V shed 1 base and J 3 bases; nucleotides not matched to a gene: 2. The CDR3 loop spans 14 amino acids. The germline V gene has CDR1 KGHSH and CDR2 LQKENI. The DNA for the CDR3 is TGTGCCAGCTCACCACGGGGGACAGAAGAGACCCAGTACTTC. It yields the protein CASSPRGTEETQYF. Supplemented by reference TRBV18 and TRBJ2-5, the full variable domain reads NAGVMQNPRHLVRRRGQEARLRCSPMKGHSHVYWYRQLPEEGLKFMVYLQKENIIDESGMPKERFSAEFPKEGPSILRIQQVVRGDSAAYFCASSPRGTEETQYFGPGTRLLVL.

The CDR3 region is CASSLMRGHSYGYTF. The CDR3, as DNA: TGTGCCAGCAGCTTAATGCGGGGCCACAGTTATGGCTACACCTTC. The genes are TRBV7-8 and TRBJ1-2; D perhaps matches TRBD1 (5 bases). The CDR3 covers 15 residues. CDR1 is SGHVS and CDR2 is FQNEAQ in the germline V gene. Between the trimmed V and J ends, which lost 2 bases and 5 bases, there was a span of 15 bases.

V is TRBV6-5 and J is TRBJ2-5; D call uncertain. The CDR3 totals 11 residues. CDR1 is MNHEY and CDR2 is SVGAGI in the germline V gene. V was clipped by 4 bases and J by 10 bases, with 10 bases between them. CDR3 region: CASSSSPNQYF. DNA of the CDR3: TGTGCCAGCAGTTCCTCTCCCAACCAGTACTTC.

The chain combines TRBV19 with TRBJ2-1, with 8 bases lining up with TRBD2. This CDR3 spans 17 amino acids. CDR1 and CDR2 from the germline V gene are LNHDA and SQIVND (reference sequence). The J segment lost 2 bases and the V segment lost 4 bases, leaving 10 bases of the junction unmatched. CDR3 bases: TGTGCCAGTAGTAGCCAAAGGGCGGGAGGACCCTACAATGAGCAGTTCTTC. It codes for CASSSQRAGGPYNEQFF.

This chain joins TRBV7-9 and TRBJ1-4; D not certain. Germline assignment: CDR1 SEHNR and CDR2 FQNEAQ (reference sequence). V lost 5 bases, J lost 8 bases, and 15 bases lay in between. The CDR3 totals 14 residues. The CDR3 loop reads CASSEAGNGEKLFF. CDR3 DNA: TGTGCCAGCAGCGAAGCGGGTAACGGGGAAAAACTGTTTTTT.

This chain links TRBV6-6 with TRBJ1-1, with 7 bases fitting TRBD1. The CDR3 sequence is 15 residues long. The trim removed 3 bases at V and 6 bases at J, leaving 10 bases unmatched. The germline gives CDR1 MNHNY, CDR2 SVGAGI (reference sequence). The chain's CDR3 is CASSYSDRASAEAFF. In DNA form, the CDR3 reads TGTGCCAGCAGTTATTCTGACAGGGCATCGGCTGAAGCTTTCTTT.

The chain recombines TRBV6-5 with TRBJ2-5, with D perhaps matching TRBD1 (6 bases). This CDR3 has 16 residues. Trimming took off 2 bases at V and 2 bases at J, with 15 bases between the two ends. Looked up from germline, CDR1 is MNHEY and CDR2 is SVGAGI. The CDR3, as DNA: TGTGCCAGCAGTTACGTCACAACAGGGTATCAAGAGACCCAGTACTTC. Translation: CASSYVTTGYQETQYF.

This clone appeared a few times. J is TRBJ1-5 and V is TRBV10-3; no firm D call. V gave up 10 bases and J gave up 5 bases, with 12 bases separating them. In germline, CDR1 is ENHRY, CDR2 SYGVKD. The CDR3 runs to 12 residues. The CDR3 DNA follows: TGTGCCACCAGAAATCCCGATCAGCCCCAGCATTTT. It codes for CATRNPDQPQHF.

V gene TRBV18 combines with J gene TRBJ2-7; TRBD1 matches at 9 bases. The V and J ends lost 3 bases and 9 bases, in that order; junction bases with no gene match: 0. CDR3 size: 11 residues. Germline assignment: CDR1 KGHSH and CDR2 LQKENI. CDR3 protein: CASSPDRGQYF. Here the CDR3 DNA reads TGTGCCAGCTCACCGGACAGGGGGCAGTACTTC.